The next 19 T cell receptor beta chains were all read from a single sample in a study of CD8 T cells in ankylosing spondylitis (dated by TCRdb to about 2017). Libraries were built with 5' RACE. Sequenced on an Illumina HiSeq 2500. TCRdb handled the public reads itself, with Q25 trimming in fastp and clone calling in MiXCR, and kept productive beta chains. Here each entry gathers all rows of one CDR3 protein and keeps the most common genes and DNA. Across this sample there are some 270,000 distinct CDR3 sequences, with roughly a third seen only once. The biggest ten clones account for roughly 4.2% of the sample. Sequencing was carried out using blood, either unsorted or a sorted T cell fraction (not recorded which). Source of these receptors: a male donor with ankylosing spondylitis or in good health (not recorded which).

The chain recombines TRBV6-1 with TRBJ2-6, with 7 bases that match TRBD1. J was trimmed by 3 bases and V by 6 bases; bases with no gene match: 17. CDR3 length: 19 residues. Per germline, CDR1 MNHNS and CDR2 SASEGT. The CDR3 protein is CASSPPDRDPLVGANVLTF. CDR3 nucleotides: TGTGCCAGCAGCCCCCCCGACAGGGACCCTTTAGTTGGGGCCAACGTCCTGACTTTC.

This clonotype has a handful of counts. The chain uses TRBV7-3 and TRBJ2-2; D not certain. CDR1 is SGHTA and CDR2 is FQGTGA in the germline V gene. Trimming stripped 5 bases from V and 4 bases from J, with 8 bases between. This CDR3 comprises 13 residues. CDR3 DNA sequence: TGTGCCAGCAGCCCCACTCTCACCGGGGAGCTGTTTTTT. Its translation is CASSPTLTGELFF.

The rearrangement links TRBV12-3 or TRBV12-4 to TRBJ2-1, with D unclear. The CDR3 has 14 residues. V was cut by 1 base and J by 11 bases, with 15 bases left in between. The CDR3 protein is CASSLGGLADQQFF. CDR3 DNA sequence: TGTGCCAGCAGTTTAGGGGGTTTAGCCGATCAGCAGTTCTTC.

The rearrangement joins TRBV4-1 to TRBJ2-5; unclear D gene. CDR1 and CDR2 (germline): MGHRA, YSYEKL. V lost 0 bases, J lost 1 base, and 9 bases lay in between. The CDR3 has 15 amino acids. DNA of the CDR3: TGCGCCAGCAGCCAAGAATCACATAGCCAAGAGACCCAGTACTTC. Protein product: CASSQESHSQETQYF.

This clonotype was picked up a small number of times. The chain recombines TRBV11-1 with TRBJ2-1; possible D gene TRBD2, 5 bases. Trimming pared 1 base from V and 9 bases from J, leaving 10 bases between. This CDR3 has 13 residues. Germline V lookup: CDR1 SGHAT, CDR2 FQDESV (reference sequence). The CDR3, as DNA: TGTGCCAGCAGCTTAGAGCAGGACTCTGAGCAGTTCTTC. It is translated as CASSLEQDSEQFF.

This clonotype was found a few times. This sequence joins TRBV4-1 and TRBJ2-1; D is undetermined. V was shortened by 4 bases and J by 8 bases, with 9 bases between the two germline ends. The length of the CDR3 is 12 residues. CDR1 is MGHRA, CDR2 YSYEKL, per germline. The CDR3 region is CASSRDWDEQFF. CDR3 bases: TGCGCCAGCAGCCGCGATTGGGATGAGCAGTTCTTC.

The chain has TRBV7-2 and TRBJ2-7; 7 bases are shared with TRBD1. The CDR3 has 16 amino acids. Germline loops: CDR1 SGHTA, CDR2 FQGNSA. V lost 5 bases and J lost 3; bases outside the gene matches: 13. This chain's CDR3 is CASSARQGAWDYEQYF. DNA of the CDR3: TGTGCCAGCAGCGCCAGACAGGGTGCTTGGGACTACGAGCAGTACTTC.

This sequence joins TRBV12-3 or TRBV12-4 and TRBJ2-3, with D possibly matching TRBD2 (6 bases). The V gene lost 3 bases and the J gene lost 5 bases, with 12 bases spanning the gap. The CDR3 extends over 14 amino acids. The CDR3 DNA reads as TGTGCCAGCAGTTTCCGGGACTTCAAAGATACGCAGTATTTT. Residues: CASSFRDFKDTQYF.

This chain uses TRBV19 with TRBJ2-7; no clear D gene. Germline CDR1 LNHDA, CDR2 SQIVND (reference sequence). Trimming pared 6 bases from V and 3 bases from J, leaving 12 bases between. This CDR3 is 13 amino acids long. CDR3 DNA sequence: TGTGCCAGTAGCCGAACAGCCCTCTACGAGCAGTACTTC. Encoded protein: CASSRTALYEQYF.

This clonotype came up once. The chain joins TRBV15 to TRBJ2-3; 10 nucleotides match TRBD1. Germline V lookup: CDR1 LNHNV, CDR2 YYDKDF (reference sequence). The J segment lost 4 bases and the V segment lost 3 bases, leaving 16 bases of the junction unmatched. The CDR3 loop spans 19 amino acids. The CDR3 DNA sequence: TGTGCCACCAGCAGGGTTCGGATTGGGACAGGGGCTTTCGCAGATACGCAGTATTTT. It yields the protein CATSRVRIGTGAFADTQYF. Full variable domain (outside the CDR3, taken from reference TRBV15 and TRBJ2-3): DAMVIQNPRYQVTQFGKPVTLSCSQTLNHNVMYWYQQKSSQAPKLLFHYYDKDFNNEADTPDNFQSRRPNTSFCFLDIRSPGLGDTAMYLCATSRVRIGTGAFADTQYFGPGTRLTVL.

This chain links TRBV20-1 with TRBJ2-3; D is unresolved. CDR1 is DFQATT and CDR2 is SNEGSKA in the germline V gene (reference sequence). The CDR3 loop spans 15 amino acids. V lost 0 bases and J 2 bases, leaving 12 bases between the germline ends. CDR3 sequence: CSARDPTEITDTQYF. DNA of the CDR3: TGCAGTGCTAGAGACCCGACGGAGATCACAGATACGCAGTATTTT.

This chain links TRBV5-1 with TRBJ2-7; 9 bases are a match to TRBD2. The CDR3 length is 14 residues. Germline lookup yields CDR1 SGHRS and CDR2 YFSETQ. The V gene end was trimmed by 3 bases and the J gene end by 5 bases; junction bases not matched to a gene: 6. The CDR3 reads CASSSQASGDEQYF. The CDR3 DNA reads TGCGCCAGCAGCTCACAGGCTAGCGGGGACGAGCAGTACTTC.

The chain couples TRBV20-1 to TRBJ1-1, with 7 bases identical to TRBD1. CDR3 length: 14 residues. After removal of 0 bases from V and 11 bases from J, the junction contained 12 bases not matched to a gene. The germline CDR1 and CDR2 sequences are DFQATT and SNEGSKA (reference sequence). The CDR3 coding sequence is TGCAGTGCTAGAGATCCCACGGAGGGGGCCCGGGCTTTCTTT. Protein sequence: CSARDPTEGARAFF.

This clonotype was seen a handful of times. DNA of the CDR3: TGTGCCAGCAGTTTTCAGGGGGATTCACCCCTCCACTTT. Its translation is CASSFQGDSPLHF. The chain uses TRBV12-3 or TRBV12-4 and TRBJ1-6; 7 bases are a match to TRBD1. CDR3 size: 13 residues. The V and J ends lost 3 bases and 8 bases, in that order; junction bases with no gene match: 1.

V gene TRBV12-3 or TRBV12-4 combines with J gene TRBJ2-5, with 8 bases aligning to TRBD1. V was clipped by 5 bases and J by 6 bases; unmatched bases: 8. This CDR3 has 14 amino acids. The CDR3 nucleotides are TGTGCCAGCAGTCCACCGGACAGGGTCAAGACCCAGTACTTC. Translating it yields CASSPPDRVKTQYF.

Only a few counts were recorded for this clonotype. This chain uses TRBV20-1 with TRBJ1-3; 8 nucleotides align to TRBD1. The trim removed 5 bases at V and 4 bases at J, leaving 10 bases unmatched. Germline CDR1 is DFQATT and CDR2 is SNEGSKA (reference sequence). This CDR3 region has 15 residues. The DNA of the CDR3 is TGCAGTGCTCGTCCCCTCGACAGGGGCGGAAACACCATATATTTT. Translated, it gives CSARPLDRGGNTIYF.

This clonotype was observed a handful of times. The V and J genes are TRBV10-3 and TRBJ2-7; 10 nucleotides agree with TRBD1. The CDR3 is made up of 14 amino acids. V gave up 4 bases and J gave up 4 bases; unmatched junction bases: 4. Germline V gives CDR1 ENHRY, CDR2 SYGVKD. The CDR3 sequence: CAISAGQGMYEQYF. The CDR3 region has the DNA TGTGCCATCAGTGCGGGACAGGGGATGTACGAGCAGTACTTC.

The sample holds a few counts of this clonotype. The V and J genes are TRBV20-1 and TRBJ2-2; 8 nucleotides align to TRBD2. Germline values: CDR1 DFQATT, CDR2 SNEGSKA (reference sequence). Trimming removed 1 base from V and 7 bases from J; junction bases left unmatched: 8. This CDR3 has 15 amino acids. The CDR3 here is CSARALGGAHGELFF. The CDR3 DNA sequence: TGCAGTGCTAGAGCGCTCGGGGGGGCCCACGGGGAGCTGTTTTTT.

The CDR3 coding sequence is TGTGCCAGCAGCCCCACTTTGACGGTCTCCTACGAGCAGTACTTC. This sequence encodes CASSPTLTVSYEQYF. The genes are TRBV12-3 or TRBV12-4 and TRBJ2-7; D gene ambiguous. V lost 6 bases to trimming and J lost 0 bases, with 15 bases between them. The CDR3 contains 15 residues.